The 20 T cell receptor beta chains given below trace back to one sample, sequenced in a study of cytomegalovirus exposure and HLA in healthy donors (dated by TCRdb to about 2017). Library preparation was by the immunoSEQ multiplex PCR assay. The multiplex PCR relied on a mix of 60 forward primers for TCR Vbeta segments and 13 reverse primers for TCR Jbeta segments. TCRdb took this table from immuneACCESS and kept in-frame rearrangements with V and J called. Such tables lack part of the clones; where checked against another copy, unresolved V genes explain under half of the gap, and the rest is unexplained. The sample table records about 170,000 clones; roughly 80% of these occur just once. The top ten clonotypes cover roughly 4.8% of the sample. Sequencing was done on a sample of PBMCs. Receptor source: a woman between 45 and 60 years old in good health and CMV-seropositive.

The chain is built from TRBV9 and TRBJ2-5; TRBD1 matches at 9 bases. The CDR3 has 16 amino acids. In germline, CDR1 is SGDLS, CDR2 YYNGEE. V was pared by 0 bases and J by 4 bases, with 7 bases of the junction left unmatched. The CDR3 DNA reads as TGTGCCAGCAGCGTAGGGGGACAGGGCTCAGGAGAGACCCAGTACTTC. It encodes CASSVGGQGSGETQYF.

The rearrangement links TRBV4-1 to TRBJ1-4; 8 nucleotides agree with TRBD1. The CDR3 is made up of 15 amino acids. The V segment lost 4 bases and the J segment 3 bases; nucleotides outside the gene matches: 4. The germline gives CDR1 MGHRA, CDR2 YSYEKL. CDR3 nucleotide sequence: TGCGCCAGCAGCCTGGACAGGGCCTCTAATGAAAAACTGTTTTTT. This encodes CASSLDRASNEKLFF.

The chain recombines TRBV10-2 with TRBJ2-3; D possibly corresponds to TRBD2 (6 bases). This CDR3 has 16 amino acids. Germline loops: CDR1 WSHSY, CDR2 SAAADI. V lost 3 bases to trimming and J lost 3 bases, with 16 bases between them. CDR3 region: CASSDDLRRGTDTQYF. Here the CDR3 DNA reads TGCGCCAGCAGTGATGATTTACGGAGGGGAACAGATACGCAGTATTTT.

The CDR3 reads CASRKGASGTQETQYF. The CDR3 bases are TGTGCCAGCAGGAAAGGGGCTAGCGGTACTCAAGAGACCCAGTACTTC. J is TRBJ2-5 and V is TRBV27; the match to TRBD2 covers 7 bases. Germline lookup yields CDR1 MNHEY and CDR2 SMNVEV (reference sequence). This CDR3 has 16 amino acids. Trimming took 6 bases from V and 2 from J; bases not matched to a gene: 12.

This clone was seen a few times. The chain carries TRBV5-1 and TRBJ1-4; 10 nucleotides align to TRBD1. V shed 3 bases, J shed 8 bases, and the junction held 7 bases outside the gene matches. The CDR3 has 15 amino acids. CDR1 and CDR2 from the germline V gene are SGHRS and YFSETQ. The CDR3 spells CASSSPGTGVEKLFF. CDR3 DNA sequence: TGCGCCAGCAGCTCTCCCGGGACAGGGGTCGAAAAACTGTTTTTT.

This clone was observed a handful of times. The chain couples TRBV7-2 to TRBJ2-7, with 7 nucleotides matching TRBD2. J lost 1 base, V lost 5 bases, and 8 bases had no gene match. CDR1 SGHTA and CDR2 FQGNSA come from the germline V gene. The CDR3 spans 15 residues. CDR3 amino acids: CASSPQSGKSYEQYF. CDR3 sequence (DNA): TGTGCCAGCAGCCCCCAGAGCGGGAAATCCTACGAGCAGTACTTC.

V is TRBV6-5 and J is TRBJ2-7; no reliable D call. V lost 3 bases and J 3 bases, leaving 9 bases between the germline ends. Germline V gene lookup returns CDR1 MNHEY and CDR2 SVGAGI. The CDR3 extends over 13 amino acids. The CDR3: CASSYKRDYEQYF. The CDR3, as DNA: TGTGCCAGCAGTTATAAAAGAGACTACGAGCAGTACTTC.

The chain joins TRBV14 to TRBJ2-1; 13 positions agree with TRBD2. Germline values: CDR1 SGHDN, CDR2 FVKESK. The CDR3 sequence is 18 residues long. The V gene end was trimmed by 4 bases and the J gene end by 6 bases; junction bases not matched to a gene: 12. CDR3 in DNA: TGTGCCAGCAGCCGATCAACTAGCGGGAGGGCCCCCGGCAATGAGCAGTTCTTC. As protein: CASSRSTSGRAPGNEQFF.

The chain uses TRBV4-3 and TRBJ2-2, with D possibly TRBD2 on 6 matching bases. Germline CDR1 reads LGHNA; CDR2 reads YSLEER. V was cut by 3 bases and J by 7 bases, with 15 bases left in between. CDR3 length: 15 residues. For the CDR3, the DNA is TGCGCCAGCAGCCAGGGCCTAGCGAACCACGGGGAGCTGTTTTTT. Its protein is CASSQGLANHGELFF.

The chain links TRBV4-2 to TRBJ2-1, with D possibly being TRBD2 (6 bases). This CDR3 is 16 amino acids long. V shed 4 bases and J shed 8 bases, with 21 bases lying between them. CDR1 is LGHNA, CDR2 YNFKEQ, per germline. CDR3 bases: TGTGCCAGCAGCCCGGTAGATTCTTCGGGAGTCCATGAGCAGTTCTTC. This translates into CASSPVDSSGVHEQFF.

The chain is built from TRBV19 and TRBJ2-1; TRBD1 matches at 9 bases. Germline CDR1 and CDR2: LNHDA and SQIVND (reference sequence). The CDR3 sequence is 17 residues long. Trimming at V came to 0 bases and at J to 15 bases, leaving 18 bases not matched to a gene. CDR3 loop: CASSIDHRPQRGQGPFF. The CDR3 bases are TGTGCCAGTAGTATAGATCATCGGCCACAAAGGGGACAGGGTCCGTTCTTC.

The CDR3 reads CASSSQTEGANVLTF. For the CDR3, the DNA is TGTGCCAGCAGCTCCCAGACGGAGGGGGCCAACGTCCTGACTTTC. The chain joins TRBV5-4 to TRBJ2-6; D is unresolved. V shed 3 bases and J shed 4 bases, with 11 bases lying between them. The CDR3 covers 15 residues. Germline V gene lookup returns CDR1 SGHNT and CDR2 YYREEE (reference sequence).

V usage is TRBV5-1 and J usage is TRBJ2-4; TRBD2 might be the D (7 bases). CDR3 length: 18 amino acids. V shed 3 bases and J shed 2 bases, with 21 bases lying between them. Germline CDR1 is SGHRS and CDR2 is YFSETQ. The CDR3 spells CASSSAGAGAPTKNIQYF. DNA of the CDR3: TGCGCCAGCAGCTCGGCAGGGGCGGGGGCCCCGACCAAAAACATTCAGTACTTC.

The V gene is TRBV6-1, the J gene TRBJ2-5, with TRBD1 identical over 7 bases. Looked up from germline, CDR1 is MNHNS and CDR2 is SASEGT. The CDR3 consists of 16 residues. V lost 1 base to trimming and J lost 3 bases; unmatched junction nucleotides: 8. For the CDR3, the DNA is TGTGCCAGCAGTGAAGAGGAAGGGGGCGGAGAAGAGACCCAGTACTTC. This translates into CASSEEEGGGEETQYF.

The sample holds a few counts of this clone. The chain joins TRBV4-3 to TRBJ1-4; D is unclear. The CDR3 sequence is 16 residues long. Trimming stripped 0 bases from V and 4 bases from J, with 12 bases between. Germline CDR1 LGHNA, CDR2 YSLEER. CDR3 nucleotide sequence: TGCGCCAGCAGCCAAGATTACAACAGTCGTAATGAAAAACTGTTTTTT. As protein: CASSQDYNSRNEKLFF.

The genes are TRBV2 and TRBJ2-2; 12 nucleotides align to TRBD2. The V gene end was trimmed by 3 bases and the J gene end by 6 bases; junction bases not matched to a gene: 2. This CDR3 spans 15 amino acids. Germline values: CDR1 SNHLY, CDR2 FYNNEI. The CDR3 loop is CASSDTSGGSGELFF. CDR3 nucleotide sequence: TGTGCCAGCAGTGACACTAGCGGGGGGTCCGGGGAGCTGTTTTTT.

This clone is a singleton in its sample. The rearrangement uses TRBV27 and TRBJ2-1; D remains unclear. CDR1 is MNHEY, CDR2 SMNVEV, per germline (reference sequence). The V gene lost 6 bases and the J gene lost 4 bases, with 13 bases spanning the gap. The CDR3 has 14 amino acids. CDR3 sequence (DNA): TGTGCCAGCAGGCCTATCACAGTTTACAATGAGCAGTTCTTC. Protein product: CASRPITVYNEQFF.

This sequence joins TRBV10-3 and TRBJ2-7, with 8 bases fitting TRBD1. The CDR3 contains 13 residues. Germline trimming cut 8 bases from V and 4 bases from J; bases unmatched to any gene: 7. Germline lookup yields CDR1 ENHRY and CDR2 SYGVKD. In DNA, the CDR3 is TGTGCCATCTCCGGGACAGGAATGTACGAGCAGTACTTC. It codes for CAISGTGMYEQYF.

Regarding this clone: Compared with germline, one end of the junction differs, possibly owing to a read error. V is TRBV7-9 and J is TRBJ1-2, with 9 bases lining up with TRBD1. Germline CDR1 SEHNR, CDR2 FQNEAQ (reference sequence). The CDR3 consists of 15 residues. The CDR3 reads CSSSSPGQGFYGYTF. CDR3 coding DNA: TGTTCCAGCAGCTCTCCGGGACAGGGCTTCTATGGCTACACCTTC.

The table lists this clone with a few counts. The chain has TRBV7-9 and TRBJ1-1; D gene ambiguous. The length of the CDR3 is 14 residues. Germline CDR1 and CDR2: SEHNR and FQNEAQ (reference sequence). V was trimmed by 2 bases and J by 1 base, leaving 8 bases between them. This CDR3 is CASSLHTSNTEAFF. For the CDR3, the DNA is TGTGCCAGCAGCTTACACACCTCGAACACTGAAGCTTTCTTT.